This T cell receptor beta chain was sequenced during a study of blood T cells in healthy people across ages (dated by TCRdb to 2014 to 2015). Regarding the research as a whole: In model experiments, template switching captured about one uniquely barcoded TCR beta cDNA molecule for every two T cells. Using deep sequencing normalized with unique cDNA molecular identifiers, the study measured how TCR beta repertoire diversity changes with age. Four age groups were formed from the donors: young (average approximately 17 years), middle-aged (approximately 41), aged (roughly 56) and long-lived (about 80). Donors of different ages were randomly distributed across sequencing lanes to avoid experimental bias. The study analyzed two additional independent replicas of 1 million unique cDNA reads from the same blood draw for two donors, one aged 18 to 30 and one aged 80 or older.

About this clonotype itself: Its recognized antigen is unknown. One base away there is no much larger clone; base qualities are not given.

The roughly 39 donors, aged about 6 to 95 years, were systemically healthy Caucasian individuals from Russia. About 9.8 milliliters of peripheral blood were drawn from each donor into EDTA-treated Vacutainer tubes. Ficoll-Paque density-gradient centrifugation was used to isolate PBMCs, with at least 6.5 million per sample. Total RNA, at least 5 micrograms per sample, was extracted from PBMCs with Trizol reagent. The percentages of naive CD45RAhigh/CD27high T cells were determined by flow cytometry on a PBMC aliquot from every donor. Study-wide conclusions, independent of this receptor: Compared with the aged group, the long-lived group had more naive CD4+ T cells, fewer expanded clones and increased TCR diversity, a pattern suggesting age selection. Observed TCR beta diversity per million T cells fell roughly linearly with age, and a significant reduction was already apparent by age around 40. Estimates of total diversity based on one million sequenced T cells were regarded as lower bounds and as underestimates. There was a strong correlation between observed TCR beta diversity and the percentage of naive T cells measured by flow cytometry. Bulk unsorted PBMC profiling prevented conclusive comparison of naive and antigen-experienced compartments. The CMV infection status of donors was not known, potentially confounding age-related changes in expanded clonotypes.

Receptors were amplified or captured by 5' RACE. The run used an Illumina HiSeq 2500. A second roughly 7 to 11 cycle PCR used a sample-barcoded 5' primer and a J-beta primer mix. A unique molecular identifier was introduced onto each TCR beta cDNA molecule by a template-switch 5' adaptor carrying 12 random nucleotides. Each sample yielded at least 2.5 million CDR3-containing paired-end reads. First-strand cDNA was synthesized from all RNA with the Mint cDNA synthesis kit, primed by a TRBC-specific oligonucleotide. Following uracil-DNA glycosylase treatment, all cDNA underwent a first 18-cycle PCR with the universal primers M1SS and BC2_uni_R. Per the original workflow: Each sample was normalized by randomly selecting 1 million high-quality reads, each carrying a distinct molecular identifier. Instead of being binned into consensus sequences, reads with shared molecular identifiers were discarded. MiTCR, set to a Q25 quality threshold and the strictest error-elimination algorithm, was used for CDR3 identification, clonotype clustering and error correction. A nonparametric unseen species model with Euler transformation was used to estimate a lower bound on total TCR beta diversity. TCRdb took the public reads, trimmed them with fastp at Q25, ran MiXCR for clone calling and kept in-frame beta chains. Each CDR3 protein appears once, grouped with its most common genes and DNA. TCRdb's processing, not the authors', yielded these V and J calls. Counted in this sample were 710,000 or so distinct CDR3 sequences; 22% of them appeared once. The ten largest clones represent around 22% of the sample.

Compared with germline, V lacks 7 bases and J lacks 8 bases; bases without a gene match: 11. The CDR3 covers 15 residues, taking in both the cysteine and the phenylalanine. Just the 45-base CDR3 DNA is kept, in frame starting at base 1. Reading the germline V gene gives CDR1 SGHTA and CDR2 FQGNSA. The receptor comes from a man between 65 and 85 years old in good health. The rearranged segments are TRBV7-2 and TRBJ1-6, and 7 junction bases match TRBD1. What was sequenced was blood. The CDR3 region has the sequence CASNLSTGDHSPLHF. The sequenced DNA: TGTGCCAGCAACCTTAGTACAGGGGATCATTCACCCCTCCACTTT.